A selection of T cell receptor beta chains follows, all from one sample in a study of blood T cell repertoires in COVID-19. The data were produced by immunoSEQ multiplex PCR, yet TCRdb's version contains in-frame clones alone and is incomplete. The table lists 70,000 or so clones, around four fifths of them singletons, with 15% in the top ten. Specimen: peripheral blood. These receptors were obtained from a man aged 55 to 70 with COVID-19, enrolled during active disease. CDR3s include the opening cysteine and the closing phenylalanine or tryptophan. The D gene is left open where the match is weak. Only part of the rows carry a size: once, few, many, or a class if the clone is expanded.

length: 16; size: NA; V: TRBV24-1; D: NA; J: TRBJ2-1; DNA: TGTGCCACCAGTGATAATGAGGCCCACTCCTACAATGAGCAGTTCTTC; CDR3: CATSDNEAHSYNEQFF
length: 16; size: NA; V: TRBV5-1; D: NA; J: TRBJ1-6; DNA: TGCGCCAGCACCGGGAGTCCCAGTCGGGATAATTCACCCCTCCACTTT; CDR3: CASTGSPSRDNSPLHF
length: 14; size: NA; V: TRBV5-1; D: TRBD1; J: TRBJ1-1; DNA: TGCGCCAGCACCCCCCAAACAGGGGGCGGGGAAGCTTTCTTT; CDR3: CASTPQTGGGEAFF
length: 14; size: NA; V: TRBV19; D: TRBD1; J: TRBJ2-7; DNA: TGTGCCAGTAGTCCCCCTCGGGACAGTGGGGAGCAGTACTTC; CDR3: CASSPPRDSGEQYF
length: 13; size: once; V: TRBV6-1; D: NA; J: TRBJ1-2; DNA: TGTGCCAGCAGTGAGGGAGGGGCAGATGGCTACACCTTC; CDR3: CASSEGGADGYTF
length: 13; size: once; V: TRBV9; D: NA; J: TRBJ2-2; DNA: TGTGCCAGCAGCGTAGCTACGGGGGGGGAGCTGTTTTTT; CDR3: CASSVATGGELFF
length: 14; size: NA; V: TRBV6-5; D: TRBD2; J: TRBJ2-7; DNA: TGTGCCAGCAGTCACGAACTAGCGGAGACCGAGCAGTACTTC; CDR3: CASSHELAETEQYF
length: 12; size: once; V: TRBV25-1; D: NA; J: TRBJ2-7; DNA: TGTGCCAGCATCACCGAAACCGGCGAGCAGTACTTC; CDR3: CASITETGEQYF
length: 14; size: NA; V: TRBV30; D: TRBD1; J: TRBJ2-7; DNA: TGTGCCTGGAGTGTAAACGGACAGGGCGGGGTGCAGTACTTC; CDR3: CAWSVNGQGGVQYF
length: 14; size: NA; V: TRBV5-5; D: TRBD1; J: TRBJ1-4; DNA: TGTGCCAGCAGCTCACAGGGGGCAAGTGAAAAACTGTTTTTT; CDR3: CASSSQGASEKLFF